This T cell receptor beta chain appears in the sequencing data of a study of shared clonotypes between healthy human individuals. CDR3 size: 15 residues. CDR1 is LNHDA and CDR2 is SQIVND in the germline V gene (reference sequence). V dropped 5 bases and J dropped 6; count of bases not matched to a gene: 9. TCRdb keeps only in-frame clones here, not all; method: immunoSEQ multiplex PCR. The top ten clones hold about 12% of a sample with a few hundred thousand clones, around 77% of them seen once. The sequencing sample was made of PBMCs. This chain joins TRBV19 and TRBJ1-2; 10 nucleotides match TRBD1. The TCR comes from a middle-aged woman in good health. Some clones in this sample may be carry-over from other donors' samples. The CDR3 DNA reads TGTGCCAGTAGTCGGTCGACAGGGGGCAGGGATGGCTACACCTTC. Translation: CASSRSTGGRDGYTF.